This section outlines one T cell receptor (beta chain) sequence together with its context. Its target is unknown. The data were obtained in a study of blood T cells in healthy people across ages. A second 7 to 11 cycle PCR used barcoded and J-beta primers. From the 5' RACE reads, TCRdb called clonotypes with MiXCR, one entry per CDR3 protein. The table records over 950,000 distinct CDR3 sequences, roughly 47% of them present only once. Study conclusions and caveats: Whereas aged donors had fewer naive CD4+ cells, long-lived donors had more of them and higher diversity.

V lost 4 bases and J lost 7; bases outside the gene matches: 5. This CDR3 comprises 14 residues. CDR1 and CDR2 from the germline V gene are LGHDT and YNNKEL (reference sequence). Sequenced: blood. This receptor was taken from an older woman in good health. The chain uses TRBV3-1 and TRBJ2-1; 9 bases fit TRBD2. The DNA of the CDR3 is TGTGCCAGCAGCCGGGGCGGGAGGGGGAATGAGCAGTTCTTC. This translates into CASSRGGRGNEQFF.